This TCR beta chain was found in a study of OX40 agonist ivuxolimab in advanced cancers. Study-level findings and limits: The expanded peripheral T cells' antigen specificity was not determined.

A remark on this clone: Its target is not known.

Germline lookup yields CDR1 MNHNS and CDR2 SASEGT. Trimming stripped 1 base from V and 11 bases from J, with 17 bases between. The CDR3 is 14 residues long. Generated by immunoSEQ multiplex PCR, the TCRdb table keeps only in-frame clones and is missing some. The sample lists over 25,000 clones; around 74% were seen once. This material consisted of CD4+ or CD8+ T cells sorted from blood, taken in a trial of the OX40 agonist ivuxolimab. The rearrangement joins TRBV6-1 to TRBJ1-2; perhaps TRBD1 as D (5 bases). The receptor was isolated from an adult with an advanced solid tumor such as melanoma, head and neck, liver or kidney cancer. CDR3 coding DNA: TGTGCCAGCAGTGAAGGTGGGGGGGATCCGGAGTACACCTTC. Translating gives CASSEGGGDPEYTF.